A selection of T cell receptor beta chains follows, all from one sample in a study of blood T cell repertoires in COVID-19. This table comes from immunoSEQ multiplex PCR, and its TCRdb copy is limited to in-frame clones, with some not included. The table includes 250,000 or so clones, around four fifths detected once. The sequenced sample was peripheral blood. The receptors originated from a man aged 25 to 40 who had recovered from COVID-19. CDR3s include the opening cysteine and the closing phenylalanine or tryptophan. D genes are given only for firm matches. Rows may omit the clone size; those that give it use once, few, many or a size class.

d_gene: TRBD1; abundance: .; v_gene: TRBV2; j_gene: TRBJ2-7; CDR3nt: TGTGCCAGCAGAGCCCGTTCCCCCCTCGACTTCCGACAGGGGTCCTCCTACGAGCAGTACTTC; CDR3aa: CASRARSPLDFRQGSSYEQYF
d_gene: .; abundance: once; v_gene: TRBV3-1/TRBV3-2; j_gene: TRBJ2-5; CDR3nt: TGTGCCAGCAGCCTAGAGGGGGGGGAGACCCAGTACTTC; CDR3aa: CASSLEGGETQYF
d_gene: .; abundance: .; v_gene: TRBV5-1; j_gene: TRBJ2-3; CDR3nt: TGCGCCAGCAGCTTGGAGGGGCGTGATACGCAGTATTTT; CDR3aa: CASSLEGRDTQYF
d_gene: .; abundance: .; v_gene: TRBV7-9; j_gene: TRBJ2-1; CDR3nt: TGTGCCAGCAGCTTATCGGGTGAGCAGTTCTTC; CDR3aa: CASSLSGEQFF
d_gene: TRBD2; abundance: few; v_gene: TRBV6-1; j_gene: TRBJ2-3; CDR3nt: TGTGCCAGCAGTGTCAATAGCGGGGGGGCATCAGATACGCAGTATTTT; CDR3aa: CASSVNSGGASDTQYF
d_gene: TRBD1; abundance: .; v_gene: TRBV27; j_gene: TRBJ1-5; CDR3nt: TGTGCCAGCAGGGGGACAGGGGTCAGCAATCAGCCCCAGCATTTT; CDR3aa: CASRGTGVSNQPQHF
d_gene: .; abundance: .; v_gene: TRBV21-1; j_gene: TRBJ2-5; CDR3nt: TGTGCCAGCAGCCCTTTCCCGGGACAGACTCCGAATAGCTTCCAAGAGACCCAGTACTTC; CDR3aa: CASSPFPGQTPNSFQETQYF
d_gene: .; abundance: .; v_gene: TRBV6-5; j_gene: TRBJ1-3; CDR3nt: TGTGCCAGCGGAAGGGCAGGGGCTGGAAACACCATATATTTT; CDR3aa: CASGRAGAGNTIYF
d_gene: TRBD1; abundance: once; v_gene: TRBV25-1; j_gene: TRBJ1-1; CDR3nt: TGTGCCAGCAGTGGGGGACAGCTAGTACTCGTGAACACTGAAGCTTTCTTT; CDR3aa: CASSGGQLVLVNTEAFF
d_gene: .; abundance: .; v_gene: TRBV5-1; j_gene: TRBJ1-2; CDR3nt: TGCGCCAGCAGCTTGGTGCAGGACTATGGCTACACCTTC; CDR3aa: CASSLVQDYGYTF
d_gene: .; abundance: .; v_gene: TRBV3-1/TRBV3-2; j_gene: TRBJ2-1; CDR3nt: TGTGCCAGCAGCCAAGGGGGGGGCGACAATGAGCAGTTCTTC; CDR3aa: CASSQGGGDNEQFF
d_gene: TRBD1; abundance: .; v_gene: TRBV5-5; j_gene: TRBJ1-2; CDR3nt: TGTGCCAGCAGCTGGGACAGGGTAGGTGGCTACACCTTC; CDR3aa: CASSWDRVGGYTF
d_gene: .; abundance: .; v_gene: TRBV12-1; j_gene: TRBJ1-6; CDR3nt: TGTGCCAGCAGCTTGGCCGATTCACCCCTCCACTTT; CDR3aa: CASSLADSPLHF
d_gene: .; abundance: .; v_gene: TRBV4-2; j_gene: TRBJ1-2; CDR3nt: TGTGCCAGCAGCCAAGATGCTCGTGGGCAGGGTGTATCCTACACCTTC; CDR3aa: CASSQDARGQGVSYTF
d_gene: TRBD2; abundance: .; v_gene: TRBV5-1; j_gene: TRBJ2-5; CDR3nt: TGCGCCAGCAGCTTACTAGCGGGGCAACAAGAGACCCAGTACTTC; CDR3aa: CASSLLAGQQETQYF
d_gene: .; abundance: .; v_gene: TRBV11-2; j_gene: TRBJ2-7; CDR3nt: TGTGCCAGCAGCTTAGGCTCAGGCCCCTACGAGCAGTACTTC; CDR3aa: CASSLGSGPYEQYF
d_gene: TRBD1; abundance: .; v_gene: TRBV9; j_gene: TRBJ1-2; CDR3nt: TGTGCCAGCAGCCCTTGGACAGGGAACACTAACTATGGCTACACCTTC; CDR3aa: CASSPWTGNTNYGYTF
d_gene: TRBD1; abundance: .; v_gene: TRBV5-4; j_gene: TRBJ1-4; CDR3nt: TGTGCCAGCAGCCGGGGACAGGCTCCTAATGAAAAACTGTTTTTT; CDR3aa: CASSRGQAPNEKLFF
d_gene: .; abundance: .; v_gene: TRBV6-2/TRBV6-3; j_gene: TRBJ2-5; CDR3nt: TGTGCCAGCAGTTACAGCCAGGTCCAAGAGACCCAGTACTTC; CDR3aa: CASSYSQVQETQYF
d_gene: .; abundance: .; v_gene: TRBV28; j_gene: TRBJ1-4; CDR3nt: TGTGCCAGCAGTTCTGATTGGAGTAGTGAAAAACTGTTTTTT; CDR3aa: CASSSDWSSEKLFF
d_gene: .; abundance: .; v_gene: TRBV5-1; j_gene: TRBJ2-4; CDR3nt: TGCGCCAGCAGCTTGGCCCCAAAAAACATTCAGTACTTC; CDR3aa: CASSLAPKNIQYF
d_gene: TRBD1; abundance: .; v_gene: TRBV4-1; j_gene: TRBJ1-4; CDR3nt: TGCGCCAGCAGCCAAGATCAGGCAGGGGGCGGAGAAAAACTGTTTTTT; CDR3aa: CASSQDQAGGGEKLFF
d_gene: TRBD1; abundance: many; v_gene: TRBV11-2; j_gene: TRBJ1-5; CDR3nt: TGTGCCAGCAGCCGCGACGACAGGGGCATTTGGCCCCAGCATTTT; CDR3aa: CASSRDDRGIWPQHF